This T cell receptor beta chain came from a study of T-cell reconstitution after alpha-beta-depleted transplantation in children. This clonotype came up a few times. TCRbeta library preparation incorporated unique molecular identifiers. In TCRdb, the PCR reads were re-called with MiXCR into one record per CDR3 protein. The table has about 460,000 distinct CDR3 sequences, 12% seen once. This CDR3 spans 11 amino acids. Germline V gene sequence: CDR1 SQVTM, CDR2 ANQGSEA. This chain joins TRBV29-1 and TRBJ1-2; no clear D gene. The sample here was PBMCs from the stem cell graft donor, taken from the stem cell graft. The TCR sequence derives from a human donor who donated a stem cell graft to a child with combined immunodeficiency. The CDR3 loop reads CSTRGSYGYTF. The CDR3 DNA reads as TGCAGTACAAGAGGATCCTATGGCTACACCTTC.